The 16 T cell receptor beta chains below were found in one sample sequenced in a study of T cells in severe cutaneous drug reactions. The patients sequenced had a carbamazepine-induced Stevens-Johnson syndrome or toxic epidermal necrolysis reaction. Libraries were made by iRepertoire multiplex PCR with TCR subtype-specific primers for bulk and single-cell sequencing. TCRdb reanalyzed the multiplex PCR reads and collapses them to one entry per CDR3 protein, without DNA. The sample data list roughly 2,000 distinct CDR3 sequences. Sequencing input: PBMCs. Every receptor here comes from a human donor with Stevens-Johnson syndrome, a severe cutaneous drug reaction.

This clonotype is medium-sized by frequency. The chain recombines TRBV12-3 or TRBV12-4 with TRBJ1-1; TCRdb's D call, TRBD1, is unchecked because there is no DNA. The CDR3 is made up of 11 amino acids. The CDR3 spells CASSFGPGAFF.

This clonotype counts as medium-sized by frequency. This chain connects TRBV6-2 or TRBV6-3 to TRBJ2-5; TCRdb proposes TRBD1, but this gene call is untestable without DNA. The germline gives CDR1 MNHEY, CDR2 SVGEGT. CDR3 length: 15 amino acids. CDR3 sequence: CASSKLGARSETQYF.

This chain's CDR3 is CATSDFSSGGTTDTQYF. The chain employs TRBV24-1 and TRBJ2-3; TCRdb calls TRBD2, which cannot be checked without DNA. The germline gives CDR1 KGHDR, CDR2 SFDVKD. CDR3 length: 17 residues.

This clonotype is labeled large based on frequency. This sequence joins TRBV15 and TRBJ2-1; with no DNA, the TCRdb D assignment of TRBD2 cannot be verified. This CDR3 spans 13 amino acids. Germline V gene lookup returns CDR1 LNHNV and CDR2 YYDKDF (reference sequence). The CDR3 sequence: CATRDSHYNEQFF.

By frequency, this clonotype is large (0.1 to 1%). CDR3 in amino acids: CASSTSRYEQYF. The rearrangement joins TRBV6-2 or TRBV6-3 to TRBJ2-7. This CDR3 is built from 12 residues. The germline CDR1 and CDR2 sequences are MNHEY and SVGEGT.

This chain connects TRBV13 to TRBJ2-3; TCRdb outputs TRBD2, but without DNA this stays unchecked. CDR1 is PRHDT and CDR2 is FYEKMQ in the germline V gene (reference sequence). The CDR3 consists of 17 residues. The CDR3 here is CASSLYLGGRDTDTQYF.

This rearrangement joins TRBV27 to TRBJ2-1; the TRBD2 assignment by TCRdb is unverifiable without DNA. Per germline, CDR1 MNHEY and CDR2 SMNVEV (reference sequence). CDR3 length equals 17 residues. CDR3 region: CASSGLAGGRRNNEQFF.

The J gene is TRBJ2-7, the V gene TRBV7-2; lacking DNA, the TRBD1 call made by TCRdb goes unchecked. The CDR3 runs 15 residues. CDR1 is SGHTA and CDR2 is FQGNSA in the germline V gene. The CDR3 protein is CASSFQDRAAGEQYF.

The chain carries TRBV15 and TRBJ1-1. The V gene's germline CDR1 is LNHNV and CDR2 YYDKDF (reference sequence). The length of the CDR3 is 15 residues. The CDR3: CATSRDRYRNTEAFF.

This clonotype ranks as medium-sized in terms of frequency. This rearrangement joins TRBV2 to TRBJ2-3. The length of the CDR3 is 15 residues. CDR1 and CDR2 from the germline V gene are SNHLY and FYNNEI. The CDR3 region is CASSGKDAQLDTQYF.

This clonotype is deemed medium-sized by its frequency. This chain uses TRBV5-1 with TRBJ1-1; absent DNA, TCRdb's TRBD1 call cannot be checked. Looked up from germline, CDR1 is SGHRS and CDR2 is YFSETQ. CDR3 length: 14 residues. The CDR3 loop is CASSWAQGQAEAFF.

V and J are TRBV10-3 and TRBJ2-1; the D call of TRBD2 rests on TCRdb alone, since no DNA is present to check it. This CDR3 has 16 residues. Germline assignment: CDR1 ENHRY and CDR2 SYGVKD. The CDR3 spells CAISESRLGLGHEQFF.

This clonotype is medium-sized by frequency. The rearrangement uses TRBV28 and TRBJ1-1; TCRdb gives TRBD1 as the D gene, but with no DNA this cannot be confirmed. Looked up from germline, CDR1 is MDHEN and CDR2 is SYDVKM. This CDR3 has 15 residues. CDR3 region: CASSLIEGVGTEAFF. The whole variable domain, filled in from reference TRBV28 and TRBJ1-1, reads DVKVTQSSRYLVKRTGEKVFLECVQDMDHENMFWYRQDPGLGLRLIYFSYDVKMKEKGDIPEGYSVSREKKERFSLILESASTNQTSMYLCASSLIEGVGTEAFFGQGTRLTVV.

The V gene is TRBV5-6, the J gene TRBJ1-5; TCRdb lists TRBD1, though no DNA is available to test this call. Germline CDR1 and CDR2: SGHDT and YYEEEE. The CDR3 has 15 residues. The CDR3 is CASSLQTGINQPQHF.

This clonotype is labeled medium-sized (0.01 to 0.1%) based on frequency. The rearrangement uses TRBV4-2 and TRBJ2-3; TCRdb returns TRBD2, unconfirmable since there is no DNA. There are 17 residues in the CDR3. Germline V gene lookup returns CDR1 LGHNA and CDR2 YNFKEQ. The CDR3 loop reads CASSQDLSAGEGDTQYF.

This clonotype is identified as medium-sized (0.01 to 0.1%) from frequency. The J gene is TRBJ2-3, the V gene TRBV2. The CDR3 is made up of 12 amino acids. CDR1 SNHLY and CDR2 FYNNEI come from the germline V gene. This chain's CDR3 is CASNLATDTQYF.